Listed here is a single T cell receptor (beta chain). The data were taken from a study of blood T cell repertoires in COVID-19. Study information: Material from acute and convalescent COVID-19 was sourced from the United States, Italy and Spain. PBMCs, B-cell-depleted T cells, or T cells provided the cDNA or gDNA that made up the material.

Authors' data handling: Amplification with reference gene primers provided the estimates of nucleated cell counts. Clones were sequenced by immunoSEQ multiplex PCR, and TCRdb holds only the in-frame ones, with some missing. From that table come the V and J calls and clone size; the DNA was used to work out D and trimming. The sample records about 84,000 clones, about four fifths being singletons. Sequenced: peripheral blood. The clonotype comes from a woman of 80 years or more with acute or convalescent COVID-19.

CDR3 sequence reads: CAIRAGENTGELFF. The CDR3 DNA reads as TGTGCCATCAGGGCAGGGGAGAACACCGGGGAGCTGTTTTTT. This chain connects TRBV10-3 to TRBJ2-2; weak D call: TRBD1 (6 bases). CDR1 is ENHRY and CDR2 is SYGVKD in the germline V gene. Trimming pared 6 bases from V and 1 base from J, leaving 9 bases between. The CDR3 is 14 residues long.